Shown below are 31 T cell receptor beta chains from a single sample sequenced in a study of T cell changes during pregnancy in multiple sclerosis. Sequenced by immunoSEQ multiplex PCR; TCRdb stores in-frame clones only, minus some. The sample lists around 70,000 clones, roughly 92% occurring once. The sequences come from peripheral blood, collected in the second trimester of pregnancy. Source of these receptors: a female donor with multiple sclerosis, enrolled in a pregnancy study.

The gene calls are TRBV5-6 and TRBJ2-3; D is unresolved. The CDR3 length is 14 residues. V gave up 2 bases and J gave up 0 bases, with 7 bases separating them. Germline V gene sequence: CDR1 SGHDT, CDR2 YYEEEE. The CDR3 sequence: CASSFPSSTDTQYF. The CDR3 coding sequence is TGTGCCAGCAGCTTCCCCTCTAGCACAGATACGCAGTATTTT. Full variable domain (missing parts from reference TRBV5-6 and TRBJ2-3): DAGVTQSPTHLIKTRGQQVTLRCSPKSGHDTVSWYQQALGQGPQFIFQYYEEEERQRGNFPDRFSGHQFPNYSSELNVNALLLGDSALYLCASSFPSSTDTQYFGPGTRLTVL.

CDR3 residues: CASSPLVTDTQYF. The CDR3 bases are TGCGCCAGCAGCCCCCTCGTCACAGATACGCAGTATTTT. The chain couples TRBV4-3 to TRBJ2-3, with no clear D. The CDR3 covers 13 residues. Trimming pared 4 bases from V and 2 bases from J, leaving 7 bases between. Germline CDR1 LGHNA, CDR2 YSLEER.

V is TRBV5-1 and J is TRBJ2-1, with D possibly TRBD1 on 6 matching bases. The CDR3 consists of 13 residues. The germline V gene encodes CDR1 SGHRS and CDR2 YFSETQ. Trimming removed 4 bases at V and 7 bases at J, with 12 bases between. The CDR3 DNA reads TGCGCCAGCAGCGGGGGCGGTAGAAATGAGCAGTTCTTC. The encoded protein is CASSGGGRNEQFF.

V and J are TRBV19 and TRBJ2-7; weak D call: TRBD2 (5 bases). The V end lost 3 bases, the J end lost 3 bases, and 18 bases lay between the germline ends. The CDR3 spans 16 residues. Per germline, CDR1 LNHDA and CDR2 SQIVND (reference sequence). CDR3 nucleotides: TGTGCCAGTAGTATGAGTCGGGGTATGGGGAACTACGAGCAGTACTTC. It yields the protein CASSMSRGMGNYEQYF. The variable domain in full, with the rest retrieved from reference TRBV19 and TRBJ2-7, is DGGITQSPKYLFRKEGQNVTLSCEQNLNHDAMYWYRQDPGQGLRLIYYSQIVNDFQKGDIAEGYSVSREKKESFPLTVTSAQKNPTAFYLCASSMSRGMGNYEQYFGPGTRLTVT.

The chain links TRBV10-3 to TRBJ1-4, with a tentative D call TRBD1 (5 bases). With 4 bases removed from V and 3 bases from J, the gap between germline ends came to 6 bases. The V gene's germline CDR1 is ENHRY and CDR2 SYGVKD. This CDR3 comprises 13 residues. CDR3 coding DNA: TGTGCCATCAGTGCAGGGTCTAATGAAAAACTGTTTTTT. As protein: CAISAGSNEKLFF.

This chain joins TRBV7-9 and TRBJ1-1; D gene unclear. This CDR3 has 13 amino acids. The V and J ends lost 1 base and 2 bases respectively, with 5 bases between them. CDR1 is SEHNR and CDR2 is FQNEAQ in the germline V gene (reference sequence). CDR3 sequence: CASSLDSNTEAFF. The CDR3 DNA reads TGTGCCAGCAGCTTAGACAGTAACACTGAAGCTTTCTTT. Together with reference TRBV7-9 and TRBJ1-1, the CDR3 gives the full variable domain: DTGVSQNPRHKITKRGQNVTFRCDPISEHNRLYWYRQTLGQGPEFLTYFQNEAQLEKSRLLSDRFSAERPKGSFSTLEIQRTEQGDSAMYLCASSLDSNTEAFFGQGTRLTVV.

This sequence joins TRBV27 and TRBJ2-6; D perhaps matches TRBD1 (6 bases). V was clipped by 8 bases and J by 4 bases, with 15 bases between them. CDR3 length equals 15 residues. Germline CDR1 and CDR2: MNHEY and SMNVEV (reference sequence). The CDR3 sequence is CASGNRVSGANVLTF. The CDR3 bases are TGTGCCAGCGGAAACAGGGTTTCAGGGGCCAACGTCCTGACTTTC.

The chain employs TRBV2 and TRBJ2-1; D is possibly TRBD1 (6 bases). V was cut by 10 bases and J by 9 bases, with 19 bases left in between. The germline V gene has CDR1 SNHLY and CDR2 FYNNEI. CDR3 length: 13 amino acids. The CDR3 DNA follows: TGTGCCACCCTGAGAGGGGGAGAGGGTGAGCAGTTCTTC. Translated: CATLRGGEGEQFF.

The chain combines TRBV5-1 with TRBJ2-5, with TRBD2 identical over 7 bases. Germline CDR1 is SGHRS and CDR2 is YFSETQ. The V gene end was trimmed by 5 bases and the J gene end by 5 bases; junction bases not matched to a gene: 15. The CDR3 has 16 amino acids. The CDR3 here is CASRYFSGTAEETQYF. In DNA, the CDR3 is TGCGCCAGCAGGTATTTCAGCGGGACTGCCGAGGAGACCCAGTACTTC.

V and J are TRBV27 and TRBJ2-2; TRBD2 aligns across 9 bases. The V gene's germline CDR1 is MNHEY and CDR2 SMNVEV (reference sequence). V lost 5 bases to trimming and J lost 6 bases; unmatched junction nucleotides: 10. The CDR3 loop spans 16 amino acids. Here the CDR3 DNA reads TGTGCCAGCAGTCCGAAACCGGGACTAGCTCCCGGGGAGCTGTTTTTT. Encoded protein: CASSPKPGLAPGELFF.

V is TRBV10-3 and J is TRBJ2-7, with 7 bases that match TRBD2. Trimming at V came to 0 bases and at J to 3 bases, leaving 11 bases not matched to a gene. Germline values: CDR1 ENHRY, CDR2 SYGVKD. This CDR3 spans 17 amino acids. The CDR3 loop reads CAISESGSGVTFYEQYF. The CDR3 DNA reads as TGTGCCATCAGTGAGTCGGGCAGCGGGGTGACCTTCTACGAGCAGTACTTC.

The rearrangement uses TRBV27 and TRBJ1-1; D uncertain. V lost 5 bases, J lost 0 bases, and 7 bases lay in between. Germline V CDR1 and CDR2: MNHEY, SMNVEV (reference sequence). This CDR3 has 13 residues. Here the CDR3 reads CASSLRLNTEAFF. Here the CDR3 DNA reads TGTGCCAGCAGTCTCAGGTTGAACACTGAAGCTTTCTTT.

The chain has TRBV9 and TRBJ1-2, with D tentatively TRBD1 (5 bases). Trimming removed 4 bases from V and 2 bases from J, with 12 bases in between. The CDR3 consists of 14 residues. Germline CDR1 and CDR2: SGDLS and YYNGEE. The CDR3 loop is CASSPMSGNYGYTF. Written as DNA, the CDR3 is TGTGCCAGCAGCCCAATGTCAGGGAACTATGGCTACACCTTC.

The CDR3 spells CASSQEGAHSNQPQHF. In DNA, the CDR3 is TGCGCCAGCAGCCAAGAAGGGGCCCATAGCAATCAGCCCCAGCATTTT. The chain carries TRBV4-1 and TRBJ1-5, with D maybe TRBD1 (5 bases). Germline V gives CDR1 MGHRA, CDR2 YSYEKL. CDR3 length equals 16 residues. The V gene lost 0 bases and the J gene lost 0 bases, with 9 bases spanning the gap.

CDR3 DNA sequence: TGTGCCAGCAGCCACCGACAGGCCGCGAGCTATGGCTACACCTTC. Its translation is CASSHRQAASYGYTF. V and J are TRBV4-2 and TRBJ1-2, with D possibly being TRBD1 (6 bases). Germline-derived CDR1 and CDR2 are LGHNA and YNFKEQ. The CDR3 is 15 amino acids. Trimming shortened V by 3 bases and J by 4 bases, and 15 bases separated the two germline ends.

This chain uses TRBV7-2 with TRBJ2-7; 12 bases map to TRBD2. The length of the CDR3 is 16 residues. Germline V gene sequence: CDR1 SGHTA, CDR2 FQGNSA. Unmatched junction bases numbered 3, after V lost 0 bases and J lost 3 bases. CDR3 in DNA: TGTGCCAGCAGCTTAGCGCTAGCGGGAGGGTACTACGAGCAGTACTTC. This gives the protein CASSLALAGGYYEQYF.

This chain connects TRBV7-9 to TRBJ1-6; 9 nucleotides match TRBD1. The germline CDR1 and CDR2 sequences are SEHNR and FQNEAQ (reference sequence). The CDR3 is made up of 13 amino acids. With V trimmed by 6 bases and J by 7 bases, 1 base remained unmatched. The CDR3 region is CASSTGGNSPLHF. DNA for the CDR3: TGTGCCAGCAGTACAGGGGGCAATTCACCCCTCCACTTT. Using reference TRBV7-9 and TRBJ1-6 for the parts outside the CDR3, the full variable domain is DTGVSQNPRHKITKRGQNVTFRCDPISEHNRLYWYRQTLGQGPEFLTYFQNEAQLEKSRLLSDRFSAERPKGSFSTLEIQRTEQGDSAMYLCASSTGGNSPLHFGNGTRLTVT.

V and J are TRBV5-1 and TRBJ2-5; 9 nucleotides agree with TRBD1. The DNA matches TRBJ2-7 better at its end, which makes the J call doubtful. The CDR3 is 14 amino acids. Germline V gene sequence: CDR1 SGHRS, CDR2 YFSETQ. The CDR3 loop reads CASTGTGSNYEQYF. The CDR3 DNA follows: TGCGCCAGCACCGGGACAGGGTCCAACTACGAGCAGTACTTC.

The chain uses TRBV6-1 and TRBJ2-1, with no clear D. V was cut by 2 bases and J by 10 bases, with 12 bases left in between. CDR3 size: 13 residues. The germline CDR1 and CDR2 sequences are MNHNS and SASEGT. The CDR3 region is CASSELGGLEQFF. The CDR3 bases are TGTGCCAGCAGTGAACTTGGTGGGCTAGAGCAGTTCTTC.

The chain employs TRBV9 and TRBJ1-1, with D hard to call. This CDR3 comprises 14 residues. V shed 0 bases and J shed 5 bases, with 11 bases lying between them. Per germline, CDR1 SGDLS and CDR2 YYNGEE. CDR3 region: CASSVGTRVTEAFF. The CDR3, as DNA: TGTGCCAGCAGCGTAGGGACTCGGGTGACTGAAGCTTTCTTT.

The rearrangement joins TRBV28 to TRBJ1-1; TRBD1 might be the D (5 bases). The CDR3 spans 12 residues. Trimming pared 2 bases from V and 8 bases from J, leaving 9 bases between. From germline, CDR1 is MDHEN and CDR2 SYDVKM. DNA of the CDR3: TGTGCCAGCAGTTTAGACAGAGCCGAAGCTTTCTTT. Translation: CASSLDRAEAFF.

V gene TRBV6-4 combines with J gene TRBJ2-3, with a weak D call TRBD2 (5 bases). The CDR3 covers 14 residues. V shed 6 bases and J shed 2 bases, with 12 bases lying between them. Per the germline V gene, CDR1 is MRHNA and CDR2 is SNTAGT. CDR3 region: CASRLGSDTDTQYF. DNA for the CDR3: TGTGCCAGCAGATTGGGTAGCGACACAGATACGCAGTATTTT.

This chain links TRBV18 with TRBJ1-5; 7 nucleotides align to TRBD1. Germline V gene lookup returns CDR1 KGHSH and CDR2 LQKENI. The CDR3 spans 16 residues. The V segment lost 3 bases and the J segment 4 bases; nucleotides outside the gene matches: 9. The CDR3, as DNA: TGTGCCAGCTCACCTAGCCGGGACAGCAAGAATCAGCCCCAGCATTTT. Protein product: CASSPSRDSKNQPQHF. Using reference TRBV18 and TRBJ1-5 for the parts outside the CDR3, the full variable domain is NAGVMQNPRHLVRRRGQEARLRCSPMKGHSHVYWYRQLPEEGLKFMVYLQKENIIDESGMPKERFSAEFPKEGPSILRIQQVVRGDSAAYFCASSPSRDSKNQPQHFGDGTRLSIL.

For the CDR3, the DNA is TGTGCCAGCAGCGTTATACAGGGGGCCTACGAGCAGTACTTC. As protein: CASSVIQGAYEQYF. J is TRBJ2-7 and V is TRBV5-5; 8 bases line up with TRBD1. Germline V gives CDR1 SGHKS, CDR2 YYEKEE (reference sequence). J lost 2 bases, V lost 4 bases, and 5 bases had no gene match. The CDR3 has 14 amino acids.

The rearrangement links TRBV7-8 to TRBJ1-3, with a possible D match to TRBD1 (5 bases). The CDR3 has 14 amino acids. V was trimmed by 4 bases and J by 4 bases, leaving 11 bases between them. Looked up from germline, CDR1 is SGHVS and CDR2 is FQNEAQ. CDR3 region: CASSSTAGGNTIYF. The CDR3 bases are TGTGCCAGCAGCTCGACAGCAGGGGGAAACACCATATATTTT.

With respect to this clone: Other DNA sequences in the same sample also yield this CDR3. V gene TRBV10-3 combines with J gene TRBJ1-1; D remains unclear. The CDR3 consists of 12 residues. Looked up from germline, CDR1 is ENHRY and CDR2 is SYGVKD. V gave up 3 bases and J gave up 1 base, with 3 bases separating them. In DNA form, the CDR3 reads TGTGCCATCAGTGATAGGAACACTGAAGCTTTCTTT. This sequence encodes CAISDRNTEAFF.

This clone was detected only once. The chain links TRBV5-1 to TRBJ2-1; 10 positions agree with TRBD2. With V trimmed by 4 bases and J by 4 bases, 14 bases remained unmatched. This CDR3 comprises 18 residues. In germline, CDR1 is SGHRS, CDR2 YFSETQ. For the CDR3, the DNA is TGCGCCAGCAGCGGCGGGGGAACTAGCGGGGAACCTTACAATGAGCAGTTCTTC. This encodes CASSGGGTSGEPYNEQFF. The complete variable domain, with remaining parts taken from reference TRBV5-1 and TRBJ2-1, reads KAGVTQTPRYLIKTRGQQVTLSCSPISGHRSVSWYQQTPGQGLQFLFEYFSETQRNKGNFPGRFSGRQFSNSRSEMNVSTLELGDSALYLCASSGGGTSGEPYNEQFFGPGTRLTVL.

The rearrangement joins TRBV9 to TRBJ1-3; the D is unclear. In germline, CDR1 is SGDLS, CDR2 YYNGEE. V was trimmed by 4 bases and J by 0 bases, leaving 14 bases between them. The CDR3 loop spans 16 amino acids. CDR3 residues: CASSSLSTSSGNTIYF. The DNA for the CDR3 is TGTGCCAGCAGCTCTCTTTCCACCAGCTCTGGAAACACCATATATTTT.

The table lists this clone with a few counts. This chain joins TRBV5-1 and TRBJ2-1; no clear D. The CDR3 is made up of 15 amino acids. Germline V gene sequence: CDR1 SGHRS, CDR2 YFSETQ. Trimming pared 3 bases from V and 6 bases from J, leaving 16 bases between. The DNA of the CDR3 is TGCGCCAGCAGCTCAAACCGAGCTACCCGCAATGAGCAGTTCTTC. It yields the protein CASSSNRATRNEQFF.

The chain links TRBV2 to TRBJ1-4; D ambiguous. Germline values: CDR1 SNHLY, CDR2 FYNNEI. This CDR3 has 15 amino acids. V lost 5 bases, J lost 7 bases, and 17 bases lay in between. CDR3 DNA sequence: TGTGCCAGCAGTAGCCAAGGCCTACGAGGTGAAAAACTGTTTTTT. Translated: CASSSQGLRGEKLFF.

The chain has TRBV9 and TRBJ1-1, with a tentative D call TRBD1 (5 bases). This CDR3 comprises 16 residues. The ends were cut back, 0 bases at V and 1 base at J, with 13 bases in the middle. The germline gives CDR1 SGDLS, CDR2 YYNGEE. CDR3 sequence reads: CASSVGGRVENTEAFF. CDR3 DNA: TGTGCCAGCAGCGTAGGGGGGAGGGTGGAGAACACTGAAGCTTTCTTT.